The next 27 T cell receptor beta chains were all read from a single sample in a study of T-cell reconstitution after alpha-beta-depleted transplantation in children. A TCRbeta library incorporating unique molecular identifiers was prepared. TCRdb re-derived calls from the PCR reads in MiXCR, one entry per CDR3 protein. The sample lists over 85,000 distinct CDR3 sequences; approximately 6% were seen once. The sample was PBMCs, mostly from graft donor cells, taken 60 days after TCRalphabeta/CD19-depleted stem cell transplant. These receptor sequences come from a female patient between 2 and 10 years old who had a stem cell transplant for Fanconi anemia, so the T cells may come from the graft donor.

This clonotype was observed a few times. The chain employs TRBV7-3 and TRBJ2-5, with 10 bases identical to TRBD2. The CDR3 totals 16 residues. V shed 2 bases, J shed 3 bases, and the junction held 6 bases outside the gene matches. Per the germline V gene, CDR1 is SGHTA and CDR2 is FQGTGA. The CDR3 bases are TGTGCCAGCAGCTTACAGCGGGGGGGTCTTGAAGAGACCCAGTACTTC. Protein product: CASSLQRGGLEETQYF.

The sample holds many counts of this clonotype. The CDR3 reads CASEASGSTDTQYF. CDR3 coding DNA: TGTGCCAGCGAGGCTAGCGGGAGCACAGATACGCAGTATTTT. This chain connects TRBV7-2 to TRBJ2-3, with TRBD2 matching 8 bases. J was trimmed by 0 bases and V by 8 bases; bases with no gene match: 4. CDR1 is SGHTA and CDR2 is FQGNSA in the germline V gene. CDR3 length: 14 amino acids.

Many counts were recorded for this clonotype. This rearrangement joins TRBV5-1 to TRBJ2-2; D not certain. CDR1 SGHRS and CDR2 YFSETQ come from the germline V gene. The CDR3 totals 13 residues. V was shortened by 4 bases and J by 4 bases, with 8 bases between the two germline ends. The CDR3 bases are TGCGCCAGCAGCCCCGATACCACCGGGGAGCTGTTTTTT. This gives the protein CASSPDTTGELFF.

The table lists this clonotype with many counts. J is TRBJ2-3 and V is TRBV3-1; no clear D gene. Germline CDR1 is LGHDT and CDR2 is YNNKEL (reference sequence). The CDR3 is 12 residues long. The germline V and J ends were trimmed by 0 bases and 6 bases, with 4 bases remaining between them. The CDR3 loop is CASSQDDDTQYF. The CDR3, as DNA: TGTGCCAGCAGCCAAGACGACGATACGCAGTATTTT.

This clonotype appeared many times. V and J are TRBV28 and TRBJ2-5; D might be TRBD2 (5 bases). Germline V gene lookup returns CDR1 MDHEN and CDR2 SYDVKM. Trimming cost V 7 bases and J 8 bases, with 23 bases left between them. The length of the CDR3 is 15 residues. The CDR3 is CASKYGLRYGTTQYF. CDR3 coding DNA: TGTGCCAGCAAATACGGACTTCGGTATGGTACCACCCAGTACTTC.

At least ten counts were recorded for this clonotype. This chain uses TRBV5-1 with TRBJ1-1; D is ambiguous. The CDR3 runs to 12 residues. Trimming took off 4 bases at V and 2 bases at J, with 6 bases between the two ends. Looked up from germline, CDR1 is SGHRS and CDR2 is YFSETQ. CDR3 DNA sequence: TGCGCCAGCAGCGAGTTTAACACTGAAGCTTTCTTT. Protein: CASSEFNTEAFF.

This clonotype occurred many times. The gene calls are TRBV24-1 and TRBJ1-2; D not certain. Germline CDR1 and CDR2: KGHDR and SFDVKD. Trimming stripped 2 bases from V and 6 bases from J, with 9 bases between. The CDR3 length is 13 residues. DNA of the CDR3: TGTGCCACCAGTGATTACGGTCTCCATGGCTACACCTTC. The encoded protein is CATSDYGLHGYTF.

This clonotype was seen repeatedly, ten times or more. V gene TRBV6-5 combines with J gene TRBJ1-5, with D unresolved. V lost 5 bases to trimming and J lost 2 bases, with 10 bases between them. Germline V gene data show CDR1 as MNHEY and CDR2 as SVGAGI. The CDR3 covers 14 residues. CDR3 protein: CASSTFLGNQPQHF. In nucleotides, the CDR3 is TGTGCCAGCAGTACTTTTCTGGGCAATCAGCCCCAGCATTTT.

This clonotype showed up just a few times. This chain connects TRBV4-2 to TRBJ1-1, with TRBD1 as a possible D gene (6 bases). The length of the CDR3 is 16 residues. The germline V gene encodes CDR1 LGHNA and CDR2 YNFKEQ. The V end lost 4 bases, the J end lost 0 bases, and 15 bases lay between the germline ends. The CDR3, as DNA: TGTGCCAGCAGCCGGTCCGGGACATTGATGAACACTGAAGCTTTCTTT. Translated, it gives CASSRSGTLMNTEAFF.

This clonotype has at least ten counts. The chain links TRBV5-1 to TRBJ2-7, with D possibly being TRBD1 or TRBD2 (5 bases each). CDR1 is SGHRS, CDR2 YFSETQ, per germline. The V and J ends lost 7 bases and 4 bases respectively, with 12 bases between them. The CDR3 has 12 amino acids. The CDR3 DNA follows: TGCGCCAGCGGAAGGGGACCTTACGAGCAGTACTTC. As protein: CASGRGPYEQYF.

This clonotype was seen at least ten times. For the CDR3, the DNA is TGTGCCAGCAGCCGAAGGTCGGGACTAGCGGGAGTCGGCTACGAGCAGTACTTC. Amino acids: CASSRRSGLAGVGYEQYF. The chain recombines TRBV11-2 with TRBJ2-7; the match to TRBD2 covers 14 bases. Germline V gene sequence: CDR1 SGHAT, CDR2 FQNNGV. This CDR3 comprises 18 residues. V dropped 5 bases and J dropped 3; count of bases not matched to a gene: 12.

This clonotype showed up many times. This chain connects TRBV20-1 to TRBJ2-7; TRBD2 might be the D (5 bases). Germline CDR1 reads DFQATT; CDR2 reads SNEGSKA (reference sequence). The length of the CDR3 is 13 residues. V was pared by 2 bases and J by 5 bases, with 13 bases between. DNA of the CDR3: TGCAGTGCTAGATGGGCTAGCTGGCACGAGCAGTACTTC. Translation gives CSARWASWHEQYF.

This clonotype was found many times. This chain links TRBV20-1 with TRBJ1-6; TRBD1 matches at 8 bases. Germline assignment: CDR1 DFQATT and CDR2 SNEGSKA (reference sequence). The CDR3 has 15 residues. V was pared by 3 bases and J by 9 bases, with 10 bases of the junction left unmatched. The CDR3 spells CSARTPTGERSPLHF. The CDR3 DNA sequence: TGCAGTGCTAGGACACCGACAGGGGAGCGTTCACCCCTCCACTTT.

This clonotype was counted ten times or more. The chain uses TRBV25-1 and TRBJ2-2, with 7 bases identical to TRBD2. The CDR3 has 14 amino acids. The germline gives CDR1 MGHDK, CDR2 SYGVNS. V was pared by 8 bases and J by 5 bases, with 8 bases of the junction left unmatched. The CDR3 DNA follows: TGTGCCAGCCAAGAGGGAGGGGCGACCGGGGAGCTGTTTTTT. This translates into CASQEGGATGELFF.

This clonotype was detected ten times or more. The J gene is TRBJ2-7, the V gene TRBV28; D gene unclear. The V end lost 3 bases, the J end lost 0 bases, and 9 bases lay between the germline ends. The CDR3 length is 14 residues. Germline lookup yields CDR1 MDHEN and CDR2 SYDVKM. Written as DNA, the CDR3 is TGTGCCAGCAGTTTCGCGGTTTACTCCTACGAGCAGTACTTC. This codes for CASSFAVYSYEQYF. Full variable domain (missing parts from reference TRBV28 and TRBJ2-7): DVKVTQSSRYLVKRTGEKVFLECVQDMDHENMFWYRQDPGLGLRLIYFSYDVKMKEKGDIPEGYSVSREKKERFSLILESASTNQTSMYLCASSFAVYSYEQYFGPGTRLTVT.

The chain links TRBV7-8 to TRBJ2-2; 9 bases map to TRBD2. The junction had 8 bases not matched to a gene; V was cut back by 1 base and J by 8 bases. CDR1 and CDR2 from the germline V gene are SGHVS and FQNEAQ. The length of the CDR3 is 16 residues. CDR3 in DNA: TGTGCCAGCAGCTTAGGGATAGCGGGAGAAACTGGGGAGCTGTTTTTT. Its translation is CASSLGIAGETGELFF. The full variable domain, with the rest looked up from reference TRBV7-8 and TRBJ2-2, is GAGVSQSPRYKVAKRGQDVALRCDPISGHVSLFWYQQALGQGPEFLTYFQNEAQLDKSGLPSDRFFAERPEGSVSTLKIQRTQQEDSAVYLCASSLGIAGETGELFFGEGSRLTVL.

This clonotype was picked up many times. The chain has TRBV28 and TRBJ2-1; TRBD2 agrees at 7 bases. Germline assignment: CDR1 MDHEN and CDR2 SYDVKM. The CDR3 covers 16 residues. V lost 8 bases, J lost 4 bases, and 14 bases stayed unmatched. CDR3: CASSNLLAGVYNEQFF. CDR3 nucleotide sequence: TGTGCCAGCTCAAACCTATTGGCGGGGGTTTACAATGAGCAGTTCTTC.

As regards this clonotype: A much larger clone is a single base away; this may be a read error. V and J are TRBV3-1 and TRBJ2-7; D is unclear. The CDR3 has 14 residues. CDR1 is LGHDT and CDR2 is YNNKEL in the germline V gene (reference sequence). Written as DNA, the CDR3 is TGTGCCAGCAACCAAGATCCCCGGTCAATCGAGCAGTACTTC. Its translation: CASNQDPRSIEQYF.

This clonotype has ten or more counts. V is TRBV4-2 and J is TRBJ2-3, with a weak D call TRBD1 (5 bases). With 4 bases removed from V and 6 bases from J, the gap between germline ends came to 14 bases. From germline, CDR1 is LGHNA and CDR2 YNFKEQ. The CDR3 has 14 amino acids. The CDR3 region has the DNA TGTGCCAGCAGCCCCTCTCTCCGACAGGATACGCAGTATTTT. Translation: CASSPSLRQDTQYF.

The gene calls are TRBV2 and TRBJ2-7; D remains ambiguous. The V end lost 5 bases, the J end lost 6 bases, and 11 bases lay between the germline ends. Looked up from germline, CDR1 is SNHLY and CDR2 is FYNNEI. The CDR3 runs 12 residues. Written as DNA, the CDR3 is TGTGCCAGCAGTCGAGAGATCTTCGAGCAGTACTTC. It yields the protein CASSREIFEQYF.

Within the sample, this clonotype is medium-sized. CDR3: CASSLVRASGYEQYF. CDR3 nucleotides: TGCGCCAGCAGCTTAGTCAGGGCTAGCGGCTACGAGCAGTACTTC. The chain recombines TRBV5-1 with TRBJ2-7; 7 bases are shared with TRBD2. Germline V gene sequence: CDR1 SGHRS, CDR2 YFSETQ. Trimming at V came to 2 bases and at J to 3 bases, leaving 8 bases not matched to a gene. The CDR3 extends over 15 amino acids.

This clonotype was picked up a small number of times. V gene TRBV9 combines with J gene TRBJ2-4, with 12 bases identical to TRBD2. Germline CDR1 is SGDLS and CDR2 is YYNGEE. The CDR3 has 15 residues. V was clipped by 4 bases and J by 8 bases; unmatched bases: 7. CDR3 residues: CASSPSSGGAHIQYF. In DNA, the CDR3 is TGTGCCAGCAGCCCGTCTAGCGGGGGGGCCCACATTCAGTACTTC.

In this sample, this clonotype turned up many times. This chain links TRBV24-1 with TRBJ2-1, with D perhaps matching TRBD2 (6 bases). The CDR3 has 18 residues. The V end lost 3 bases, the J end lost 0 bases, and 17 bases lay between the germline ends. CDR1 is KGHDR and CDR2 is SFDVKD in the germline V gene. CDR3 DNA sequence: TGTGCCACCAGTGATCCCGGAGCGGGCCCACACTCCTACAATGAGCAGTTCTTC. Its translation is CATSDPGAGPHSYNEQFF.

This clonotype was seen repeatedly, ten times or more. The chain employs TRBV28 and TRBJ1-1, with 8 bases matching TRBD1. Germline CDR1 and CDR2: MDHEN and SYDVKM. The CDR3 runs 17 residues. The V gene end was trimmed by 4 bases and the J gene end by 1 base; junction bases not matched to a gene: 11. The CDR3 coding sequence is TGTGCCAGCAGTTCTTACGGGGGGACAGGTGAGAACACTGAAGCTTTCTTT. Translation: CASSSYGGTGENTEAFF.

Ten or more counts support this clonotype. V and J are TRBV28 and TRBJ2-4; D gene ambiguous. Per germline, CDR1 MDHEN and CDR2 SYDVKM. Trimming shortened V by 7 bases and J by 5 bases, and 6 bases separated the two germline ends. This CDR3 comprises 11 residues. The CDR3: CASTNENIQYF. Here the CDR3 DNA reads TGTGCCAGCACGAACGAAAACATTCAGTACTTC.

At least ten counts were recorded for this clonotype. The chain uses TRBV7-2 and TRBJ2-3; no definite D call. CDR3 length: 14 residues. Trimming took 7 bases from V and 6 from J, leaving 17 bases between them. The germline V gene encodes CDR1 SGHTA and CDR2 FQGNSA. The CDR3 nucleotides read TGTGCCAGCACAAGGAGTCGGTTCACCGATACGCAGTATTTT. It yields the protein CASTRSRFTDTQYF.

This clonotype was found a few times. This sequence joins TRBV7-2 and TRBJ1-5, with D unclear. The germline V gene encodes CDR1 SGHTA and CDR2 FQGNSA. The CDR3 is 12 amino acids. V was clipped by 5 bases and J by 2 bases, with 4 bases between them. The CDR3 coding sequence is TGTGCCAGCAGCGCCCGCAATCAGCCCCAGCATTTT. This encodes CASSARNQPQHF.